This T cell receptor (beta chain) originates from a study of shared clonotypes between healthy human individuals. V lost 4 bases to trimming and J lost 1 base, with 14 bases between them. There are 16 residues in the CDR3. Germline V gene data show CDR1 as LGHNA and CDR2 as YSLEER. The protocol was immunoSEQ multiplex PCR, while the TCRdb copy is restricted to in-frame clones and leaves out a portion. The data show roughly 2,300,000 clones, 85% to 95% seen once. The sample consisted of naive CD4+ T cells from PBMCs. The sample's subset: CD45RA+ positively selected. This TCR was recovered from a man aged 18 to 29 in good health. Some clones in this sample may be carry-over from other donors' samples. The chain couples TRBV4-3 to TRBJ2-1, with D perhaps TRBD2 (7 bases). The CDR3 region has the DNA TGCGCCAGCAGCCGGGGGGGCGTGGGGTCCTACAATGAGCAGTTCTTC. The encoded protein is CASSRGGVGSYNEQFF.